This TCR beta chain was sequenced for a study of identical twins. Each CDR3 protein is one row after TCRdb ran MiXCR on the 5' RACE reads. In the table there are hundreds of thousands of distinct CDR3 sequences, around a sixth of which are singletons. This CDR3 has 18 amino acids. In germline, CDR1 is SGHAT, CDR2 FQNNGV. Trimming removed 0 bases from V and 0 bases from J, with 18 bases in between. This clonotype was observed a few times. The sample was also reused in another study, on T cells expressing NK-cell markers.

The sequence was collected from a woman aged 18-29 years in good health. The chain has TRBV11-2 and TRBJ2-7; D ambiguous. Sequencing was performed on PBMCs. CDR3 nucleotide sequence: TGTGCCAGCAGCTTAGAGGCCCTGTCCAGAGACCTCTCCTACGAGCAGTACTTC. Amino acid sequence: CASSLEALSRDLSYEQYF. Full variable domain (remainder filled in from reference TRBV11-2 and TRBJ2-7): EAGVAQSPRYKIIEKRQSVAFWCNPISGHATLYWYQQILGQGPKLLIQFQNNGVVDDSQLPKDRFSAERLKGVDSTLKIQPAKLEDSAVYLCASSLEALSRDLSYEQYFGPGTRLTVT.